The clone carrying this T cell receptor beta chain was observed a handful of times. The target antigen is unknown. All of the isolated RNA was reverse transcribed, so expressed TCRB transcripts were sequenced. TCRdb's copy holds only in-frame clones and misses some; the assay was immunoSEQ multiplex PCR. The table has some 410,000 clones, more than 9.5% seen once. The sample belongs to a study of beta chain features in type 1 diabetes. Study-level information: Patient and healthy donor groups were alike in age, gender and cell yields.

Study observations and caveats: Moderate yet significant TCRB CDR3 shortening was seen in Type 1 diabetes patients in all four CD4+ subsets.

Sorted CD4+ subsets: naive, central memory, regulatory, stem cell-like memory (CD45RO/CCR7/CD25/CD127/CD95/CD27 panel). Germline lookup yields CDR1 SNHLY and CDR2 FYNNEI. The CDR3 extends over 16 amino acids. With 7 bases clipped from V and 2 bases from J, the junction kept 6 bases outside the gene matches. The gene calls are TRBV2 and TRBJ2-6, with 9 bases matching TRBD1. The sample comprised naive CD4+ T cells from blood. The clonotype comes from a woman under 30 in good health. DNA of the CDR3: TGTGCCAGCACCGGGACAGGGATACCTGGGGCCAACGTCCTGACTTTC. Its protein is CASTGTGIPGANVLTF.